The 20 T cell receptor beta chains below all came from one sample that was sequenced in a study of CD8 T cells in Susac syndrome (dated by TCRdb to between 2018 and 2021). Library generation was performed with the immunoSEQ multiplex PCR assay. RNA was extracted with the RNeasy kit and roughly 0.45 to 1 ug was reverse transcribed using random hexamers. TCRdb redid the processing of the public reads, applying fastp at Q25 and MiXCR, and retained in-frame beta chains. Entries are consolidated by CDR3 protein sequence, retaining the most common genes and DNA. For this sample the table gives hundreds of thousands of distinct CDR3 sequences, of which 89% were detected only once. Of the sample, 0.18% is held by the ten largest clones. The source material was CD8+ T cells from PBMCs. The receptor set was obtained from a human donor with multiple sclerosis.

The V call is TRBV2, the J call TRBJ1-4; weak D call: TRBD1 (6 bases). V lost 6 bases, J lost 0 bases, and 14 bases lay in between. The CDR3 loop spans 16 amino acids. CDR1 and CDR2 (germline): SNHLY, FYNNEI. The CDR3 DNA reads as TGTGCCAGCAGGGACAGCGGGGCTGCAACTAATGAAAAACTGTTTTTT. Amino acid sequence: CASRDSGAATNEKLFF.

V usage is TRBV28 and J usage is TRBJ1-5; TRBD1 agrees at 10 bases. From germline, CDR1 is MDHEN and CDR2 SYDVKM. With 3 bases clipped from V and 3 bases from J, the junction kept 5 bases outside the gene matches. The CDR3 totals 16 residues. CDR3 sequence (DNA): TGTGCCAGCAGTTTCCGGGACAGGGGCTCCAATCAGCCCCAGCATTTT. Amino acid sequence: CASSFRDRGSNQPQHF.

The V call is TRBV5-5, the J call TRBJ2-5; 10 bases agree with TRBD2. The V segment lost 0 bases and the J segment 12 bases; nucleotides outside the gene matches: 5. Germline CDR1 and CDR2: SGHKS and YYEKEE (reference sequence). The CDR3 has 13 residues. The CDR3 coding sequence is TGTGCCAGCAGCTTGGGGACTAGCGGTATGAAGTACTTC. It codes for CASSLGTSGMKYF.

The chain employs TRBV25-1 and TRBJ1-1; no clear D. The V end lost 1 base, the J end lost 5 bases, and 11 bases lay between the germline ends. The CDR3 length is 14 residues. Germline V gene lookup returns CDR1 MGHDK and CDR2 SYGVNS. The CDR3 here is CASSELWGGTEAFF. CDR3 sequence (DNA): TGTGCCAGCAGTGAATTGTGGGGAGGGACTGAAGCTTTCTTT.

The V call is TRBV3-1, the J call TRBJ2-1, with D unresolved. Trimming left V 0 bases short and J 11 bases short, with 17 bases between. CDR3 length equals 15 residues. Germline V lookup: CDR1 LGHDT, CDR2 YNNKEL (reference sequence). The CDR3 here is CASSQDPLLSSKQFF. The CDR3 nucleotides are TGTGCCAGCAGCCAAGATCCCTTATTATCCTCGAAGCAGTTCTTC.

This rearrangement joins TRBV20-1 to TRBJ1-5; D might be TRBD1 (5 bases). The length of the CDR3 is 13 residues. Trimming pared 6 bases from V and 2 bases from J, leaving 11 bases between. Per the germline V gene, CDR1 is DFQATT and CDR2 is SNEGSKA (reference sequence). The DNA of the CDR3 is TGCAGTGCCGGGGGGGGACGCAATCAGCCCCAGCATTTT. Amino acids: CSAGGGRNQPQHF.

V and J are TRBV29-1 and TRBJ2-1; D might be TRBD2 (5 bases). V dropped 5 bases and J dropped 5 bases, with 7 bases sitting between them. The CDR3 totals 11 residues. Germline CDR1 SQVTM, CDR2 ANQGSEA. CDR3 sequence reads: CSVLADNEQFF. For the CDR3, the DNA is TGCAGCGTTCTAGCTGACAATGAGCAGTTCTTC.

The CDR3 DNA reads TGTGCCAGCACCACTTGGGGCCAAGAGACCCAGTACTTC. Residues: CASTTWGQETQYF. The chain carries TRBV27 and TRBJ2-5; D is unclear. Trimming took 7 bases from V and 1 from J, leaving 10 bases between them. The germline V gene encodes CDR1 MNHEY and CDR2 SMNVEV (reference sequence). The CDR3 is 13 amino acids.

V is TRBV5-6 and J is TRBJ1-1, with D unresolved. The CDR3 is made up of 14 amino acids. V was shortened by 0 bases and J by 6 bases, with 12 bases between the two germline ends. Germline V gene data show CDR1 as SGHDT and CDR2 as YYEEEE. CDR3 bases: TGTGCCAGCAGCTTGGTTCAGGAGATCCCTGAAGCTTTCTTT. Translated: CASSLVQEIPEAFF.

The chain couples TRBV5-1 to TRBJ1-2; perhaps TRBD1 as D (5 bases). V dropped 1 base and J dropped 5 bases, with 12 bases sitting between them. The germline CDR1 and CDR2 sequences are SGHRS and YFSETQ. The CDR3 has 14 residues. Written as DNA, the CDR3 is TGCGCCAGCAGCTTGAGCTCCGGGGGGTATGGCTACACCTTC. Residues: CASSLSSGGYGYTF. Together with reference TRBV5-1 and TRBJ1-2, the CDR3 gives the full variable domain: KAGVTQTPRYLIKTRGQQVTLSCSPISGHRSVSWYQQTPGQGLQFLFEYFSETQRNKGNFPGRFSGRQFSNSRSEMNVSTLELGDSALYLCASSLSSGGYGYTFGSGTRLTVV.

The chain's CDR3 is CASSRGRGPPSGASPSSYNEQFF. The CDR3 DNA reads as TGTGCCAGCAGTCGGGGGCGCGGCCCGCCTAGCGGGGCGTCTCCAAGCTCCTACAATGAGCAGTTCTTC. The V and J genes are TRBV2 and TRBJ2-1; 9 nucleotides line up with TRBD2. In germline, CDR1 is SNHLY, CDR2 FYNNEI. The CDR3 has 23 residues. The V gene end was trimmed by 5 bases and the J gene end by 0 bases; junction bases not matched to a gene: 26.

The J gene is TRBJ2-7, the V gene TRBV6-2 or TRBV6-3; perhaps TRBD2 as D (5 bases). The CDR3 runs to 14 residues. Trimming took off 6 bases at V and 0 bases at J, with 12 bases between the two ends. Germline CDR1 reads MNHEY; CDR2 reads SVGEGT. The CDR3 region has the DNA TGTGCCAGCAGCCAGGACTGGCTCTCCTACGAGCAGTACTTC. This sequence encodes CASSQDWLSYEQYF.

V usage is TRBV10-3 and J usage is TRBJ2-7; D is undetermined. This CDR3 region has 13 residues. Looked up from germline, CDR1 is ENHRY and CDR2 is SYGVKD. The V end lost 4 bases, the J end lost 3 bases, and 10 bases lay between the germline ends. CDR3 in DNA: TGTGCCATCAGTGGGGCAGCCGTCTACGAGCAGTACTTC. As protein: CAISGAAVYEQYF.

This clonotype was counted once. The chain links TRBV27 to TRBJ2-7, with a tentative D call TRBD1 (5 bases). There are 13 residues in the CDR3. V was pared by 5 bases and J by 5 bases, with 13 bases between. Germline assignment: CDR1 MNHEY and CDR2 SMNVEV (reference sequence). The CDR3 sequence: CASSGNRIHEQYF. DNA of the CDR3: TGTGCCAGCAGTGGCAACAGGATCCACGAGCAGTACTTC.

The rearrangement joins TRBV20-1 to TRBJ1-5, with 8 bases identical to TRBD1. This CDR3 has 13 residues. The V gene end was trimmed by 4 bases and the J gene end by 3 bases; junction bases not matched to a gene: 2. Looked up from germline, CDR1 is DFQATT and CDR2 is SNEGSKA (reference sequence). CDR3 bases: TGCAGTGCTACGGGACAGGACAATCAGCCCCAGCATTTT. Encoded protein: CSATGQDNQPQHF.

This rearrangement joins TRBV4-1 to TRBJ2-7, with 8 positions matching TRBD1. With 3 bases clipped from V and 0 bases from J, the junction kept 1 base outside the gene matches. Germline CDR1 reads MGHRA; CDR2 reads YSYEKL. There are 14 residues in the CDR3. The CDR3 here is CASSHTGGSYEQYF. As DNA, the CDR3 is TGCGCCAGCAGCCATACAGGGGGCTCCTACGAGCAGTACTTC.

This clonotype was picked up a small number of times. The chain recombines TRBV6-1 with TRBJ2-5; no reliable D call. Germline V gene lookup returns CDR1 MNHNS and CDR2 SASEGT. CDR3 length: 11 amino acids. V was cut by 7 bases and J by 4 bases, with 7 bases left in between. The CDR3 nucleotides are TGTGCCAGCACCCCCGGAGAGACCCAGTACTTC. It encodes CASTPGETQYF.

The rearrangement links TRBV30 to TRBJ1-1; no clear D gene. CDR1 is GTSNPN and CDR2 is SVGIG in the germline V gene (reference sequence). V lost 3 bases, J lost 1 base, and 9 bases lay in between. This CDR3 is 13 amino acids long. The CDR3 sequence: CAWRIRGNTEAFF. CDR3 bases: TGTGCCTGGAGAATCCGGGGGAACACTGAAGCTTTCTTT. Complete variable domain (other parts from reference TRBV30 and TRBJ1-1): SQTIHQWPATLVQPVGSPLSLECTVEGTSNPNLYWYRQAAGRGLQLLFYSVGIGQISSEVPQNLSASRPQDRQFILSSKKLLLSDSGFYLCAWRIRGNTEAFFGQGTRLTVV.

V gene TRBV20-1 combines with J gene TRBJ2-1, with TRBD2 matching 9 bases. The CDR3 extends over 15 amino acids. Germline CDR1 DFQATT, CDR2 SNEGSKA (reference sequence). The ends lost 1 base at V and 9 bases at J; junction bases unmatched: 10. Here the CDR3 DNA reads TGCAGTGCTAGAGTGACCGGGACTAGCTTGCTTGAGCAGTTCTTC. Translation: CSARVTGTSLLEQFF.

The chain employs TRBV16 and TRBJ1-1, with 7 bases lining up with TRBD1. The CDR3 loop spans 15 amino acids. V was pared by 3 bases and J by 1 base, with 5 bases of the junction left unmatched. Germline lookup yields CDR1 KGHSY and CDR2 FQNENV. CDR3 bases: TGTGCCAGCAGCCACCTAGGGACAGCGAACACTGAAGCTTTCTTT. It codes for CASSHLGTANTEAFF.